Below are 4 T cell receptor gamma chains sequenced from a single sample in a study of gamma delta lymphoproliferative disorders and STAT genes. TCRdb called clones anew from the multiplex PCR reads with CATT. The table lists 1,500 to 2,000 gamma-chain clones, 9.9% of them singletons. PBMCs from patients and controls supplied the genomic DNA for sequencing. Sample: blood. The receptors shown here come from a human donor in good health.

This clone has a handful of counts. The CDR3 loop reads CATWDRPKNAFYYKKLF. The CDR3 DNA sequence: TGTGCCACCTGGGATAGGCCAAAAAATGCCTTTTATTATAAGAAACTCTTT. V usage is TRGV8 and J usage is TRGJ1 or TRGJ2. TCRdb is silent on the J gene; assignment here came from matching the DNA to germline. Trimming at V came to 0 bases and at J to 3 bases, leaving 14 bases not matched to a gene. This CDR3 spans 17 amino acids. The germline gives CDR1 VENAVY, CDR2 YDSYNSRV.

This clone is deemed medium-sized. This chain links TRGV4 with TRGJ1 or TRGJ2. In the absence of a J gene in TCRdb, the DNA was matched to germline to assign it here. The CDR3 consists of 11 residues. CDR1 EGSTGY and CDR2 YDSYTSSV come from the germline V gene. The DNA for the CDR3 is TGTGCTACTGTTATTCTTTATAAGAAACTCTTT. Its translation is CATVILYKKLF.

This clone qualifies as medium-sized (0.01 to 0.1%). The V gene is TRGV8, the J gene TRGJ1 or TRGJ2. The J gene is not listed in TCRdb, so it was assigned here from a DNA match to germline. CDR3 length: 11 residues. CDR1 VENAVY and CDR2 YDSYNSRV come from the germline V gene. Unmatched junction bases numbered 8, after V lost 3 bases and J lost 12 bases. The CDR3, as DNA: TGTGCCACCTGGGATGGCGTCTTGAAACTCTTT. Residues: CATWDGVLKLF.

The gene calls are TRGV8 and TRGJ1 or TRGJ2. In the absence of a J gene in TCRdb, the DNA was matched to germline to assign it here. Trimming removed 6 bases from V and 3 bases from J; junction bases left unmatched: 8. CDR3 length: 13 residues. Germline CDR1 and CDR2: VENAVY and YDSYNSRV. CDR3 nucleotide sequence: TGTGCCACCTGGCTGCCCTGTTATTATAAGAAACTCTTT. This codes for CATWLPCYYKKLF.